The clone carrying this T cell receptor (beta chain) was detected a few times. As yet, its antigen is unknown. The CDR3 contains 15 residues. Trimming removed 4 bases from V and 1 base from J, with 13 bases in between. CDR1 is MNHNS, CDR2 SASEGT, per germline. This sample was included in a study of beta chain features in type 1 diabetes. The wider study: Across the samples, about 100 million sorted cells were examined in total. Study-wide findings and caveats: Individuals with type 1 diabetes displayed fewer insertions and more deletions at VDJ junctions. Naive, central memory and Treg TCRB repertoires appeared more alike in patients than in healthy donors. cDNA sequencing could over-represent cells with high TCR expression.

cDNA synthesis used the whole RNA isolate, giving expressed TCRB sequences. Method: immunoSEQ multiplex PCR; TCRdb's copy keeps in-frame clones and lacks some. The sample lists under 400,000 clones, about 12% occurring once. The V and J genes are TRBV6-1 and TRBJ2-5; possibly TRBD1 for D (5 bases). The sample taken for sequencing was naive CD4+ T cells from blood. The clonotype was recovered from a man aged 18 to 29 in good health. The CDR3 sequence: CASSASGHSQETQYF. CDR3 nucleotides: TGTGCCAGCAGTGCTTCAGGGCACTCCCAAGAGACCCAGTACTTC.